One sample yielded the 18 T cell receptor beta chains listed below, sequenced in a study of blood T cell repertoires in COVID-19. Profiled with immunoSEQ multiplex PCR; TCRdb holds only in-frame clones, not every one. Among a few hundred thousand clones listed, roughly 84% were seen once. The sample comprised peripheral blood. These receptors were obtained from a woman aged 18-35 years with acute or convalescent COVID-19.

This clone has a handful of counts. J is TRBJ2-7 and V is TRBV11-2; possible D gene TRBD2, 5 bases. The CDR3 totals 16 residues. The ends were cut back, 4 bases at V and 3 bases at J, with 19 bases in the middle. Germline CDR1 SGHAT, CDR2 FQNNGV. The CDR3 DNA is TGTGCCAGCAGCTCGAGGACTTTGAGCGCCGACTACGAGCAGTACTTC. It translates to CASSSRTLSADYEQYF.

This clone was seen a few times. The rearrangement links TRBV18 to TRBJ1-2, with TRBD1 as a possible D gene (5 bases). Trimming removed 3 bases from V and 5 bases from J, with 13 bases in between. CDR1 is KGHSH, CDR2 LQKENI, per germline. The CDR3 covers 14 residues. This CDR3 reads CASSPPGTRYGYTF. CDR3 nucleotide sequence: TGTGCCAGCTCACCCCCCGGGACTCGATATGGCTACACCTTC.

This chain links TRBV18 with TRBJ2-5; D might be TRBD2 (5 bases). The CDR3 has 14 amino acids. V was shortened by 1 base and J by 2 bases, with 8 bases between the two germline ends. From germline, CDR1 is KGHSH and CDR2 LQKENI. The CDR3 bases are TGTGCCAGCTCACCACTCCGGGAACAAGAGACCCAGTACTTC. Translated, it gives CASSPLREQETQYF.

This rearrangement joins TRBV4-3 to TRBJ2-7; 8 nucleotides agree with TRBD1. In germline, CDR1 is LGHNA, CDR2 YSLEER. V was pared by 1 base and J by 9 bases, with 11 bases of the junction left unmatched. The CDR3 spans 15 residues. CDR3 in amino acids: CASSQGVRDRQGQYF. In nucleotides, the CDR3 is TGCGCCAGCAGCCAAGGGGTACGGGACAGGCAAGGGCAGTACTTC.

This chain joins TRBV7-3 and TRBJ2-5; TRBD2 matches 8 bases. CDR1 is SGHTA, CDR2 FQGTGA, per germline. J lost 5 bases, V lost 5 bases, and 7 bases had no gene match. The CDR3 runs 14 residues. The CDR3 DNA reads TGTGCCAGCAGCACGACTAGCGAATCGGAGACCCAGTACTTC. This encodes CASSTTSESETQYF.

This clone has a handful of counts. This chain joins TRBV10-1 and TRBJ2-1; 8 nucleotides align to TRBD2. CDR1 is WNHNN and CDR2 is SYGVQD in the germline V gene (reference sequence). The CDR3 spans 13 residues. Trimming at V came to 7 bases and at J to 7 bases, leaving 6 bases not matched to a gene. The CDR3 bases are TGCGCCAGCAATGTGGGGACTAGAAATGAGCAGTTCTTC. The encoded protein is CASNVGTRNEQFF.

J is TRBJ1-2 and V is TRBV28; D is undetermined. V was cut by 5 bases and J by 0 bases, with 16 bases left in between. This CDR3 contains 16 residues. Germline CDR1 MDHEN, CDR2 SYDVKM. The CDR3 spells CASSIGFGGANYGYTF. The CDR3 DNA follows: TGTGCCAGCAGTATAGGGTTTGGAGGAGCTAACTATGGCTACACCTTC.

The chain couples TRBV27 to TRBJ1-1, with D perhaps matching TRBD1 (6 bases). The V end was cut by 6 bases, the J end by 6 bases, with 14 bases between. CDR3 length equals 13 residues. In germline, CDR1 is MNHEY, CDR2 SMNVEV (reference sequence). This CDR3 is CASSQQGFSEAFF. CDR3 bases: TGTGCCAGCAGCCAACAGGGTTTCTCTGAAGCTTTCTTT.

V usage is TRBV6-2 or TRBV6-3 and J usage is TRBJ2-3; 7 bases map to TRBD1. This CDR3 contains 15 residues. The trim removed 4 bases at V and 6 bases at J, leaving 10 bases unmatched. Germline CDR1 and CDR2: MNHEY and SVGEGT. CDR3 nucleotide sequence: TGTGCCAGCAGTTGGGAGACAGGGTTTGGTGATACGCAGTATTTT. Its translation: CASSWETGFGDTQYF.

This chain joins TRBV4-3 and TRBJ1-6, with 7 bases that match TRBD1. Germline CDR1 is LGHNA and CDR2 is YSLEER. J gave up 8 bases and V 3 bases, and 10 bases lay outside the gene matches. There are 16 residues in the CDR3. The CDR3 here is CASSQGYRGSYSPLHF. In DNA form, the CDR3 reads TGCGCCAGCAGCCAGGGCTACAGGGGATCCTATTCACCCCTCCACTTT.

V and J are TRBV4-2 and TRBJ2-1, with 13 bases fitting TRBD2. This CDR3 has 18 amino acids. The germline CDR1 and CDR2 sequences are LGHNA and YNFKEQ. With 3 bases clipped from V and 5 bases from J, the junction kept 10 bases outside the gene matches. CDR3 in DNA: TGTGCCAGCAGCCACCAGACTAGCGGGAGGAGCCCTAACAATGAGCAGTTCTTC. This codes for CASSHQTSGRSPNNEQFF.

V usage is TRBV7-8 and J usage is TRBJ2-3; 13 positions match TRBD2. Unmatched junction bases numbered 6, after V lost 5 bases and J lost 4 bases. CDR1 is SGHVS and CDR2 is FQNEAQ in the germline V gene. This CDR3 has 16 residues. This CDR3 reads CASSPRTSGSPDTQYF. The CDR3 coding sequence is TGTGCCAGCAGCCCACGGACTAGCGGGAGCCCAGATACGCAGTATTTT.

J is TRBJ2-2 and V is TRBV11-2; D might be TRBD1 (5 bases). Germline V gives CDR1 SGHAT, CDR2 FQNNGV. The CDR3 is made up of 18 amino acids. Trimming pared 2 bases from V and 1 base from J, leaving 17 bases between. The CDR3 protein is CASSLRVGVFGNTGELFF. Here the CDR3 DNA reads TGTGCCAGCAGCTTACGAGTAGGGGTTTTCGGGAACACCGGGGAGCTGTTTTTT.

The chain joins TRBV27 to TRBJ1-1; TRBD1 is a possible D gene (5 bases). Trimming removed 5 bases at V and 1 base at J, with 17 bases between. The V gene's germline CDR1 is MNHEY and CDR2 SMNVEV (reference sequence). CDR3 length: 16 residues. CDR3 nucleotides: TGTGCCAGCAGTCCGGACACCCAACGCCGGAACACTGAAGCTTTCTTT. Its translation is CASSPDTQRRNTEAFF.

The chain joins TRBV6-5 to TRBJ2-7, with 7 bases identical to TRBD2. This CDR3 region has 15 residues. Unmatched junction bases numbered 7, after V lost 0 bases and J lost 5 bases. Germline V CDR1 and CDR2: MNHEY, SVGAGI. The DNA of the CDR3 is TGTGCCAGCAGTTACTCTGCGGAAACTAGCGACGAGCAGTACTTC. Protein: CASSYSAETSDEQYF.

In its sample, this clone was seen a few times. The chain combines TRBV2 with TRBJ2-7, with TRBD1 identical over 10 bases. Germline CDR1 is SNHLY and CDR2 is FYNNEI. The CDR3 has 13 amino acids. Trimming took 8 bases from V and 3 from J; bases not matched to a gene: 4. CDR3 bases: TGTGCCAGCCGTGGGACAGGGGTCTACGAGCAGTACTTC. This encodes CASRGTGVYEQYF.

The chain recombines TRBV19 with TRBJ1-1; 9 positions match TRBD1. Germline CDR1 reads LNHDA; CDR2 reads SQIVND (reference sequence). This CDR3 region has 16 residues. The J segment lost 2 bases and the V segment lost 3 bases, leaving 7 bases of the junction unmatched. The CDR3 DNA reads as TGTGCCAGTAGTATGGCGACAGGGGGAAGAAACACTGAAGCTTTCTTT. It is translated as CASSMATGGRNTEAFF.

The gene calls are TRBV14 and TRBJ2-3; TRBD2 aligns across 11 bases. V shed 1 base, J shed 6 bases, and the junction held 9 bases outside the gene matches. This CDR3 comprises 17 residues. Germline CDR1 SGHDN, CDR2 FVKESK. CDR3 region: CASSQASSGRALDTQYF. CDR3 nucleotides: TGTGCCAGCAGCCAAGCGAGTAGCGGGAGGGCCCTGGATACGCAGTATTTT.